These 27 T cell receptor beta chains were all obtained from the same sample, sequenced in a study of vaccination and CD4 T cells after COVID-19. Antigens for these TCRs are unknown. Oncomine TCR Beta short-read sequencing was applied to DNA from cultured CD4+ T cells. TCRdb re-called the PCR reads with MiXCR, one entry per CDR3 protein. The sample consists of about 12,000 distinct CDR3 sequences, 20% to 25% of them appearing once. The treatment is: roughly 11-day PBMC culture with coronavirus spike peptide pools or control peptides (ViraFEST assay). This specimen consisted of CD4+ T cells from blood, cultured in vitro, obtained before SARS-CoV-2 vaccination. These receptors came from a human donor who received a COVID-19 vaccine.

By frequency in the sample, this clonotype is medium-sized. This chain links TRBV6-5 with TRBJ1-1; possibly TRBD1 for D (5 bases). V was cut by 0 bases and J by 3 bases, with 5 bases left in between. CDR3 length: 13 residues. From germline, CDR1 is MNHEY and CDR2 SVGAGI. In DNA form, the CDR3 reads TGTGCCAGCAGTTACTCCAGGGACACTGAAGCTTTCTTT. This sequence encodes CASSYSRDTEAFF.

The chain employs TRBV20-1 and TRBJ2-5; D not resolved. The germline gives CDR1 DFQATT, CDR2 SNEGSKA (reference sequence). This CDR3 is 13 amino acids long. V gave up 3 bases and J gave up 3 bases, with 11 bases separating them. The CDR3 protein is CSASYSIEETQYF. DNA of the CDR3: TGCAGTGCTAGTTATAGCATAGAAGAGACCCAGTACTTC.

This clonotype was seen a few times. J is TRBJ2-3 and V is TRBV2; D is unresolved. Per germline, CDR1 SNHLY and CDR2 FYNNEI. Trimming removed 2 bases at V and 1 base at J, with 10 bases between. The CDR3 length is 15 residues. The CDR3 here is CASSELGGGTDTQYF. For the CDR3, the DNA is TGTGCCAGCAGTGAATTGGGCGGAGGCACAGATACGCAGTATTTT. The variable domain in full, with the rest retrieved from reference TRBV2 and TRBJ2-3, is EPEVTQTPSHQVTQMGQEVILRCVPISNHLYFYWYRQILGQKVEFLVSFYNNEISEKSEIFDDQFSVERPDGSNFTLKIRSTKLEDSAMYFCASSELGGGTDTQYFGPGTRLTVL.

The rearrangement links TRBV10-1 to TRBJ1-6; the match to TRBD1 covers 9 bases. Germline lookup yields CDR1 WNHNN and CDR2 SYGVQD (reference sequence). V lost 4 bases, J lost 7 bases, and 8 bases stayed unmatched. This CDR3 is 16 amino acids long. The DNA of the CDR3 is TGCGCCAGCAGTGGGAGGGGACAGGGAGTAAATTCACCCCTCCACTTT. This translates into CASSGRGQGVNSPLHF.

The sample holds a few counts of this clonotype. V and J are TRBV11-1 and TRBJ2-5, with D perhaps TRBD1 or TRBD2 (5 bases each). This CDR3 has 13 amino acids. The germline CDR1 and CDR2 sequences are SGHAT and FQDESV (reference sequence). Between the trimmed V and J ends, which lost 1 base and 7 bases, there was a span of 10 bases. CDR3 sequence reads: CASSLGGDGTQYF. CDR3 DNA sequence: TGTGCCAGCAGCTTAGGAGGGGACGGGACCCAGTACTTC.

The chain employs TRBV14 and TRBJ1-6; weak D call: TRBD1 (6 bases). Germline CDR1 SGHDN, CDR2 FVKESK. Trimming pared 1 base from V and 8 bases from J, leaving 6 bases between. The CDR3 has 13 residues. The CDR3 here is CASSQAGDSPLHF. The DNA for the CDR3 is TGTGCCAGCAGCCAAGCAGGGGATTCACCCCTCCACTTT.

The chain is built from TRBV30 and TRBJ1-2; D is uncertain. Germline V gives CDR1 GTSNPN, CDR2 SVGIG (reference sequence). Trimming shortened V by 0 bases and J by 0 bases, and 11 bases separated the two germline ends. The CDR3 totals 15 residues. The CDR3 here is CAWSVIYRSNYGYTF. CDR3 bases: TGTGCCTGGAGTGTAATTTATAGATCTAACTATGGCTACACCTTC.

By frequency in the sample, this clonotype is medium-sized. V is TRBV20-1 and J is TRBJ2-5; D may match TRBD1 or TRBD2 (7 bases each). The V gene's germline CDR1 is DFQATT and CDR2 SNEGSKA (reference sequence). V gave up 4 bases and J gave up 1 base, with 19 bases separating them. This CDR3 spans 16 amino acids. For the CDR3, the DNA is TGCAGTGCTATTGCCAGGGGGGCGGGGGTCCAAGAGACCCAGTACTTC. It is translated as CSAIARGAGVQETQYF.

This clonotype was detected a few times. This chain uses TRBV7-9 with TRBJ2-2, with TRBD2 as a possible D gene (6 bases). The CDR3 is 14 residues long. The V end was cut by 3 bases, the J end by 1 base, with 6 bases between. Germline CDR1 reads SEHNR; CDR2 reads FQNEAQ (reference sequence). CDR3 nucleotides: TGTGCCAGCAGCTTGGGGGGGAACACCGGGGAGCTGTTTTTT. It yields the protein CASSLGGNTGELFF. The full variable domain, with the rest looked up from reference TRBV7-9 and TRBJ2-2, is DTGVSQNPRHKITKRGQNVTFRCDPISEHNRLYWYRQTLGQGPEFLTYFQNEAQLEKSRLLSDRFSAERPKGSFSTLEIQRTEQGDSAMYLCASSLGGNTGELFFGEGSRLTVL.

The V call is TRBV5-1, the J call TRBJ1-1, with D hard to call. There are 14 residues in the CDR3. Trimming removed 0 bases from V and 0 bases from J, with 6 bases in between. Germline CDR1 and CDR2: SGHRS and YFSETQ. CDR3 sequence: CASSLDRLNTEAFF. Here the CDR3 DNA reads TGCGCCAGCAGCTTGGACCGATTGAACACTGAAGCTTTCTTT.

J is TRBJ2-7 and V is TRBV12-3 or TRBV12-4; D unresolved. V lost 3 bases and J lost 4, with 10 bases in between. The CDR3 covers 13 residues. CDR3 coding DNA: TGTGCCAGCAGTTTCACGGTCCGGTACGAGCAGTACTTC. It translates to CASSFTVRYEQYF.

The gene calls are TRBV24-1 and TRBJ1-4, with D perhaps matching TRBD1 (6 bases). CDR1 KGHDR and CDR2 SFDVKD come from the germline V gene. Deletions cut 4 bases from V and 8 bases from J, with 19 bases between. The CDR3 length is 16 residues. The CDR3, as DNA: TGTGCCACCAGTGACCCGGTGGGGGGCAAGGGAGAAAAACTGTTTTTT. Translation: CATSDPVGGKGEKLFF.

This chain links TRBV11-2 with TRBJ1-5, with D unresolved. Trimming pared 1 base from V and 4 bases from J, leaving 8 bases between. CDR1 is SGHAT, CDR2 FQNNGV, per germline. The CDR3 loop spans 14 amino acids. CDR3 in DNA: TGTGCCAGCAGCTTAGGGGCAGTTAATCAGCCCCAGCATTTT. Translating it yields CASSLGAVNQPQHF.

The table lists this clonotype with a few counts. The CDR3 reads CASSLGPQSQETQYF. The CDR3 region has the DNA TGTGCCAGCAGCTTAGGACCACAAAGCCAAGAGACCCAGTACTTC. The gene calls are TRBV7-8 and TRBJ2-5; unclear D gene. With 1 base removed from V and 1 base from J, the gap between germline ends came to 10 bases. CDR1 and CDR2 from the germline V gene are SGHVS and FQNEAQ. CDR3 length: 15 residues.

V usage is TRBV30 and J usage is TRBJ2-7, with 16 positions matching TRBD2. Germline V gene sequence: CDR1 GTSNPN, CDR2 SVGIG (reference sequence). The J segment lost 2 bases and the V segment lost 5 bases, leaving 0 bases of the junction unmatched. This CDR3 contains 14 residues. The CDR3 region has the DNA TGTGCCTGGGGGACTAGCGGGGGGGCCTACGAGCAGTACTTC. The encoded protein is CAWGTSGGAYEQYF.

This chain uses TRBV6-1 with TRBJ1-3; D ambiguous. Germline CDR1 MNHNS, CDR2 SASEGT. Trimming stripped 6 bases from V and 0 bases from J, with 12 bases between. The CDR3 is 15 residues long. The CDR3 loop is CASRATVSSGNTIYF. In DNA, the CDR3 is TGTGCCAGCAGGGCGACCGTGAGCTCTGGAAACACCATATATTTT.

The table lists this clonotype with a few counts. This chain uses TRBV7-2 with TRBJ2-4; 15 bases agree with TRBD2. V gave up 5 bases and J gave up 7 bases; unmatched junction bases: 6. The CDR3 extends over 16 amino acids. Germline lookup yields CDR1 SGHTA and CDR2 FQGNSA. The CDR3, as DNA: TGTGCCAGCAGCCCTGGACTAGCGGGGGGGCGGAACATTCAGTACTTC. The encoded protein is CASSPGLAGGRNIQYF. The whole variable domain, remainder taken from reference TRBV7-2 and TRBJ2-4, is GAGVSQSPSNKVTEKGKDVELRCDPISGHTALYWYRQSLGQGLEFLIYFQGNSAPDKSGLPSDRFSAERTGGSVSTLTIQRTQQEDSAVYLCASSPGLAGGRNIQYFGAGTRLSVL.

The rearrangement links TRBV20-1 to TRBJ1-5; tentative D call: TRBD1 (6 bases). CDR1 is DFQATT, CDR2 SNEGSKA, per germline (reference sequence). Trimming left V 0 bases short and J 0 bases short, with 9 bases between. This CDR3 is 15 amino acids long. The CDR3, as DNA: TGCAGTGCTAGAGATAGGGGGTATAGCAATCAGCCCCAGCATTTT. It is translated as CSARDRGYSNQPQHF.

This clonotype was counted only a few times. V and J are TRBV7-8 and TRBJ2-7, with D possibly being TRBD1 (5 bases). The germline CDR1 and CDR2 sequences are SGHVS and FQNEAQ. The CDR3 length is 14 residues. V was clipped by 1 base and J by 1 base, with 8 bases between them. CDR3 protein: CASSLEGNSYEQYF. The CDR3 DNA is TGTGCCAGCAGCTTAGAGGGGAATTCCTACGAGCAGTACTTC.

The V call is TRBV10-2, the J call TRBJ1-2; the D is unclear. V was clipped by 8 bases and J by 6 bases, with 10 bases between them. The CDR3 is made up of 11 amino acids. Germline CDR1 WSHSY, CDR2 SAAADI. The CDR3: CASRSGDGYTF. CDR3 DNA: TGCGCCAGCCGTTCTGGGGATGGCTACACCTTC.

This clonotype is labeled medium-sized. V gene TRBV6-1 combines with J gene TRBJ1-2; 8 bases map to TRBD1. The CDR3 length is 14 residues. Germline lookup yields CDR1 MNHNS and CDR2 SASEGT. V was clipped by 3 bases and J by 4 bases; unmatched bases: 4. CDR3 nucleotide sequence: TGTGCCAGCAGTGACGGACAGGGTCTCTATGGCTACACCTTC. This encodes CASSDGQGLYGYTF.

In this sample, this clonotype is medium-sized. V and J are TRBV7-9 and TRBJ1-5; D may be TRBD1 (5 bases). Germline-derived CDR1 and CDR2 are SEHNR and FQNEAQ (reference sequence). V shed 5 bases and J shed 0 bases, with 11 bases lying between them. This CDR3 is 15 amino acids long. The CDR3 sequence: CASSPSGYSNQPQHF. For the CDR3, the DNA is TGTGCCAGCAGCCCATCAGGGTATAGCAATCAGCCCCAGCATTTT. The full variable domain, completed using reference TRBV7-9 and TRBJ1-5, is DTGVSQNPRHKITKRGQNVTFRCDPISEHNRLYWYRQTLGQGPEFLTYFQNEAQLEKSRLLSDRFSAERPKGSFSTLEIQRTEQGDSAMYLCASSPSGYSNQPQHFGDGTRLSIL.

The CDR3 region has the DNA TGCAGTGCTAGGCGGGGGAGCTCCTACAATGAGCAGTTCTTC. Its translation: CSARRGSSYNEQFF. The chain links TRBV20-1 to TRBJ2-1; 7 bases are shared with TRBD2. The CDR3 runs 14 residues. After removal of 3 bases from V and 0 bases from J, the junction contained 2 bases not matched to a gene. The V gene's germline CDR1 is DFQATT and CDR2 SNEGSKA (reference sequence).

The chain uses TRBV12-3 or TRBV12-4 and TRBJ2-5, with no clear D. The CDR3 contains 14 residues. Trimming shortened V by 7 bases and J by 4 bases, and 16 bases separated the two germline ends. CDR3 residues: CASTQGVRRETQYF. The CDR3, as DNA: TGTGCCAGCACCCAAGGCGTTCGGCGAGAGACCCAGTACTTC.

The V and J genes are TRBV5-6 and TRBJ2-7, with TRBD1 matching over 9 bases. This CDR3 has 14 amino acids. V lost 0 bases, J lost 3 bases, and 1 base stayed unmatched. The germline CDR1 and CDR2 sequences are SGHDT and YYEEEE. The CDR3: CASSLAGQGYEQYF. CDR3 DNA sequence: TGTGCCAGCAGCTTGGCGGGACAGGGCTACGAGCAGTACTTC.

The V call is TRBV11-2, the J call TRBJ2-3; the D is unclear. The V end was cut by 1 base, the J end by 4 bases, with 6 bases between. This CDR3 region has 13 residues. Germline V gene lookup returns CDR1 SGHAT and CDR2 FQNNGV. The CDR3: CASSLAPPDTQYF. CDR3 DNA: TGTGCCAGCAGCTTAGCCCCTCCAGATACGCAGTATTTT.

For this clonotype: The germline gene is not matched at one end of the junction; a read error may be the cause. This sequence joins TRBV10-3 and TRBJ1-4, with D possibly matching TRBD1 (5 bases). Germline-derived CDR1 and CDR2 are ENHRY and SYGVKD. The length of the CDR3 is 15 residues. The DNA of the CDR3 is TGTGCCACCAGTGAGGGCAGGGATTCCCAGGAAAAACTGTTTTTT. This sequence encodes CATSEGRDSQEKLFF.